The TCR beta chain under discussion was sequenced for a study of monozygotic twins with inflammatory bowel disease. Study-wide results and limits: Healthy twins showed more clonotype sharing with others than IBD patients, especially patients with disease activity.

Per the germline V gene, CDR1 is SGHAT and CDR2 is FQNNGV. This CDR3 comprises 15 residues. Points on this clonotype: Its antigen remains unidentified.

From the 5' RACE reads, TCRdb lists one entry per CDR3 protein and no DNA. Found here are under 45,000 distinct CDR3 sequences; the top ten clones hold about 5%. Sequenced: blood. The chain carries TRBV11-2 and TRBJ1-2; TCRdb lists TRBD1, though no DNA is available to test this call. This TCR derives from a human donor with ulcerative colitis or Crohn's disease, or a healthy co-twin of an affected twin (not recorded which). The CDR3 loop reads CASSLEAGTGYGYTF.